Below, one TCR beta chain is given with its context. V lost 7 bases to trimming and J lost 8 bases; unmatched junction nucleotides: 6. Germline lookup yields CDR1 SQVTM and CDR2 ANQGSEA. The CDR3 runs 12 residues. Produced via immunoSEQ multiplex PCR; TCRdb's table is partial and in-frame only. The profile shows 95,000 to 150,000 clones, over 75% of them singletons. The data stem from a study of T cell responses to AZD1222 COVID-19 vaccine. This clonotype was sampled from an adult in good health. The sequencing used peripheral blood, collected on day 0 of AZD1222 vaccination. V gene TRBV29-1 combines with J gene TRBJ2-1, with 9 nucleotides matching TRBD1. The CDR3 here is CSEKQGADEQFF. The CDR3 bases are TGCAGCGAAAAACAGGGGGCCGATGAGCAGTTCTTC.